This T cell receptor beta chain was captured by sequencing in a study of shared clonotypes between healthy human individuals. The V end lost 5 bases, the J end lost 4 bases, and 14 bases lay between the germline ends. The CDR3 is made up of 14 amino acids. From germline, CDR1 is LNHDA and CDR2 SQIVND (reference sequence). The study drew its donors from healthy HIV-negative adults without recent acute infections or vaccinations. Each donor was a Caucasian adult residing in Nashville, Tennessee. Study-level findings and limits: Generation probabilities were higher for clonotypes shared across all four sorted-subset donors than for unshared ones.

Once extracted for a subset, genomic DNA was divided evenly among several immunoSEQ plates. Data came from immunoSEQ multiplex PCR; TCRdb stores just in-frame clones and leaves some out. The sample lists fewer than 850,000 clones, about 90% occurring once. With regard to this clone: The antigen is undetermined.

Sample: memory CD8+ T cells from PBMCs. Documented subset: CD45RO+ cells pooled with CCR7-negative TemRA cells. The V and J genes are TRBV19 and TRBJ1-1; no clear D. This clonotype was sampled from a man in his late teens or twenties in good health. Some clones in this sample may be carry-over from other donors' samples. The CDR3 DNA is TGTGCCAGTAGTCCCGAGGCGGGTGGCACTGAAGCTTTCTTT. It is translated as CASSPEAGGTEAFF. The complete variable domain, with remaining parts taken from reference TRBV19 and TRBJ1-1, reads DGGITQSPKYLFRKEGQNVTLSCEQNLNHDAMYWYRQDPGQGLRLIYYSQIVNDFQKGDIAEGYSVSREKKESFPLTVTSAQKNPTAFYLCASSPEAGGTEAFFGQGTRLTVV.